The clone carrying this TCR beta chain was seen just once. The antigen is unknown. The study ran its PCR with 60 Vbeta and 13 Jbeta primers. Generated by immunoSEQ multiplex PCR, the TCRdb table keeps only in-frame clones and is missing some. The data show approximately 120,000 clones, with 73% seen just once and approximately 4.8% held by the top ten. The source of the sample is a study of cytomegalovirus exposure and HLA in healthy donors. Whole-study results and caveats: The sole available immune exposure information was CMV serostatus. What TCR beta sequences reportedly achieved was accurate prediction of HLA-A and HLA-B alleles in most subjects. Earlier results showed most TCR beta V segments being productive about 90% or about 30% of the time. Later analysis identified several of the most significant clusters that appeared linked to common viral pathogens.

The receptor was isolated from a man aged 60 to 75 in good health and CMV-seropositive. The sequenced material came from PBMCs.

For the CDR3, the DNA is TGTGCCAGCAGCCACGACAGGGGCTACGAGCAGTACTTC. This translates into CASSHDRGYEQYF. The rearrangement links TRBV7-9 to TRBJ2-7, with TRBD1 identical over 8 bases. The J segment lost 3 bases and the V segment lost 5 bases, leaving 3 bases of the junction unmatched. CDR1 is SEHNR and CDR2 is FQNEAQ in the germline V gene (reference sequence). The CDR3 spans 13 residues. The whole variable domain, filled in from reference TRBV7-9 and TRBJ2-7, reads DTGVSQNPRHKITKRGQNVTFRCDPISEHNRLYWYRQTLGQGPEFLTYFQNEAQLEKSRLLSDRFSAERPKGSFSTLEIQRTEQGDSAMYLCASSHDRGYEQYFGPGTRLTVT.